The present TCR beta chain was sequenced within a study of T cell responses to AZD1222 COVID-19 vaccine. Study-wide context: Pooled together were second doses at about 4 or about 12 weeks. Whole-study findings and limits: Two AZD1222 doses significantly raised spike-specific TCR breadth and depth over controls. Only 5 to 7 AZD1222 recipients were seropositive at baseline.

Germline trimming cut 7 bases from V and 3 bases from J; bases unmatched to any gene: 9. In germline, CDR1 is MNHEY, CDR2 SVGAGI. The CDR3 consists of 15 residues. The method was immunoSEQ multiplex PCR; TCRdb's version includes in-frame clones alone and lacks a portion of them. In the table there are 100,000 to 150,000 clones, around 86% of which are singletons. This clone was detected once. As yet, its antigen is unknown. The receptor was isolated from an adult in good health. This chain links TRBV6-5 with TRBJ2-7; 10 bases agree with TRBD2. The sample here was peripheral blood, taken on day 0 of AZD1222 vaccination. The CDR3 bases are TGTGCCAGCACCGCACTAGCGGGGCAGAACTACGAGCAGTACTTC. Encoded protein: CASTALAGQNYEQYF.